The rows below give T cell receptor beta chains drawn from one sample of a study of beta chain features in type 1 diabetes. Sequencing used immunoSEQ multiplex PCR; TCRdb keeps in-frame clones, though not all of them. The sample consists of a few hundred thousand clones, about 20% of them appearing once. Sequenced input: naive CD4+ T cells from blood. The receptors derive from a woman aged 40 to 49 with type 1 diabetes. Each CDR3 is given with its conserved first and last residue. D genes are given only for firm matches. Clone size is given for some rows only: seen once, a few or many times, or a class if the clone is expanded.

j_call clone_size v_call d_call cdr3_aa cdr3_nt
TRBJ2-7 few TRBV7-2 NA CASSLPRQEQYF TGTGCCAGCAGCTTACCCAGACAGGAGCAGTACTTC
TRBJ2-2 few TRBV5-1 NA CASSSSNVELTGELFF TGCGCCAGCAGCTCGTCTAACGTTGAGCTCACCGGGGAGCTGTTTTTT
TRBJ2-7 NA TRBV4-1 TRBD1 CASSQWDRASEQYF TGCGCCAGCAGCCAATGGGACAGGGCCAGCGAGCAGTACTTC
TRBJ2-4 NA TRBV28 NA CASIESHGAKNIQYF TGTGCCAGCATTGAGTCCCATGGAGCCAAAAACATTCAGTACTTC
TRBJ2-1 NA TRBV13 TRBD1 CASSPRQGAIEQFF TGTGCCAGCAGCCCTCGACAGGGGGCGATTGAGCAGTTCTTC
TRBJ1-1 NA TRBV5-1 TRBD1 CASSLGTGPANTEAFF TGCGCCAGCAGCCTCGGGACAGGCCCCGCGAACACTGAAGCTTTCTTT
TRBJ2-7 few TRBV30 TRBD1 CAWTRGRTLLSYEQYF TGTGCCTGGACCAGGGGGCGGACTCTCCTCTCCTACGAGCAGTACTTC
TRBJ2-3 NA TRBV7-9 NA CASALGRSTDTQYF TGTGCCAGCGCCCTGGGGCGGAGCACAGATACGCAGTATTTT
TRBJ2-3 few TRBV11-2 TRBD1 CASSLVGQTDTQYF TGTGCCAGCAGCTTAGTGGGACAGACAGATACGCAGTATTTT
TRBJ1-1 NA TRBV5-1 TRBD1 CASSRDSGNTEAFF TGCGCCAGCAGCAGGGACAGCGGTAACACTGAAGCTTTCTTT
TRBJ2-3 few TRBV4-2 TRBD2 CASSQGLATDTQYF TGTGCCAGCAGCCAAGGACTAGCAACAGATACGCAGTATTTT
TRBJ2-3 NA TRBV7-2 NA CASSLYTDTQYF TGTGCCAGCAGCCTTTACACAGATACGCAGTATTTT
TRBJ1-3 NA TRBV4-3 NA CASSAGAGNTIYF TGCGCCAGCAGCGCAGGGGCTGGAAACACCATATATTTT
TRBJ2-1 few TRBV27 TRBD2 CASSPGLAEYNEQFF TGTGCCAGCAGTCCAGGACTAGCGGAGTACAATGAGCAGTTCTTC
TRBJ1-4 few TRBV2 NA CASSIGEPNEKLFF TGTGCCAGCTCAATCGGGGAACCTAATGAAAAACTGTTTTTT
TRBJ1-2 few TRBV4-1 TRBD1 CASSPRTGAAGYTF TGCGCCAGCAGCCCGCGGACAGGGGCGGCCGGCTACACCTTC
TRBJ2-5 NA TRBV29-1 NA CSVAQESWEAQYF TGCAGCGTTGCGCAGGAGTCATGGGAGGCCCAGTACTTC
TRBJ2-2 few TRBV9 NA CASSGPTGAGELFF TGTGCCAGCAGCGGGCCCACGGGTGCCGGGGAGCTGTTTTTT
TRBJ2-3 NA TRBV4-1 TRBD2 CASSHRTRTSGADTDTQYF TGCGCCAGCAGCCATCGTACCCGGACTAGCGGGGCCGACACAGATACGCAGTATTTT
TRBJ2-7 NA TRBV7-9 TRBD2 CASSSKPGLAGVDEQYF TGTGCCAGCAGCTCTAAGCCGGGACTAGCGGGAGTTGACGAGCAGTACTTC
TRBJ2-7 NA TRBV5-1 NA CASSLGDTGYEQYF TGCGCCAGCAGCTTGGGGGACACGGGATACGAGCAGTACTTC
TRBJ2-5 NA TRBV28 NA CASSLTGLNQETQYF TGTGCCAGCAGTTTAACAGGGTTGAACCAAGAGACCCAGTACTTC
TRBJ1-2 few TRBV29-1 TRBD1 CSVDGGQGRVNGYTF TGCAGCGTTGATGGTGGACAGGGTAGGGTCAATGGCTACACCTTC
TRBJ1-2 NA TRBV12-5 TRBD1 CASGTAGQVYGYTF TGTGCTAGTGGTACCGCCGGACAGGTCTATGGCTACACCTTC
TRBJ2-5 few TRBV30 TRBD2 CAWSVAGVRIQYF TGTGCCTGGAGTGTTGCGGGAGTCCGAATCCAGTACTTC
TRBJ2-1 NA TRBV7-3 TRBD2 CASSRTSGLPYNEQFF TGTGCCAGCAGCCGGACTAGCGGCTTACCCTACAATGAGCAGTTCTTC
TRBJ1-2 few TRBV29-1 TRBD1 CSVLGQGWANYGYTF TGCAGCGTCCTAGGACAGGGGTGGGCTAACTATGGCTACACCTTC
TRBJ1-3 NA TRBV27 TRBD1 CASSSGGFSGNTIYF TGTGCCAGCAGTTCAGGGGGATTCTCTGGAAACACCATATATTTT
TRBJ2-7 NA TRBV4-1 TRBD1 CASSRGVGQTFHEQYF TGCGCCAGCAGCCGAGGGGTGGGACAGACCTTCCACGAGCAGTACTTC
TRBJ1-2 NA TRBV6-6 NA CASTIDRNGYTF TGTGCCAGCACCATCGACAGAAATGGCTACACCTTC
TRBJ1-1 NA TRBV20-1 NA CSAYRNTEAFF TGCAGTGCTTACAGGAACACTGAAGCTTTCTTT
TRBJ2-7 NA TRBV29-1 TRBD2 CSVARGEPYEQYF TGCAGCGTTGCACGGGGGGAGCCCTACGAGCAGTACTTC
TRBJ1-5 NA TRBV19 NA CASSILPQPQHF TGTGCCAGTAGTATACTTCCTCAGCCCCAGCATTTT
TRBJ1-1 NA TRBV7-9 NA CASSFQGNPEAFF TGTGCCAGCAGCTTTCAGGGGAATCCTGAAGCTTTCTTT
TRBJ1-5 NA TRBV19 TRBD1 CASSRRTGSDEIQPQHF TGTGCCAGTAGTCGGCGGACAGGGAGCGACGAGATTCAGCCCCAGCATTTT
TRBJ2-5 few TRBV29-1 TRBD2 CSGHKREGETQYF TGCAGCGGACATAAGCGGGAGGGGGAGACCCAGTACTTC
TRBJ2-5 NA TRBV28 NA CASSPGGAPLGGQQTQYF TGTGCCAGCAGCCCGGGGGGAGCTCCTCTCGGGGGCCAACAGACCCAGTACTTC
TRBJ2-7 NA TRBV7-2 TRBD1 CASSLGQGTSYEQYF TGTGCCAGCAGCTTGGGACAGGGGACCTCCTACGAGCAGTACTTC
TRBJ2-3 few TRBV29-1 NA CSIGPRGSTDTQYF TGCAGCATCGGACCTCGGGGTAGCACAGATACGCAGTATTTT
TRBJ1-1 few TRBV10-3 TRBD1 CAIKGTGLNTEAFF TGTGCCATCAAGGGGACAGGGTTGAACACTGAAGCTTTCTTT
TRBJ1-6 NA TRBV9 TRBD1 CASSPDRVSSPLHF TGTGCCAGCAGCCCGGACAGGGTTAGTTCACCCCTCCACTTT
TRBJ2-7 NA TRBV14 NA CASSQARYEQYF TGTGCCAGCAGCCAAGCTCGCTACGAGCAGTACTTC
TRBJ1-1 few TRBV29-1 NA CSVEGGGPEAFF TGCAGCGTTGAAGGCGGAGGTCCTGAAGCTTTCTTT
TRBJ2-1 NA TRBV11-3 NA CASSLTGASSYNEQFF TGTGCCAGCAGCTTGACTGGGGCGAGCTCCTACAATGAGCAGTTCTTC
TRBJ2-1 NA TRBV9 TRBD2 CASSGTSQDEQFF TGTGCCAGCAGCGGGACTAGCCAGGATGAGCAGTTCTTC
TRBJ2-1 few TRBV28 TRBD2 CASSPGRAGGYNEQFF TGTGCCAGCAGCCCCGGAAGGGCGGGGGGTTACAATGAGCAGTTCTTC